These 19 T cell receptor beta chains share one sample of origin, sequenced in a study of CD8 T cells in Susac syndrome. RNA, at roughly 0.45 to 1 ug, was reverse transcribed with random hexamers. TCRdb re-called the immunoSEQ multiplex PCR reads with MiXCR, one entry per CDR3 protein. This sample has under 250,000 distinct CDR3 sequences, with 93% found just once. The material sequenced was CD4+ T cells from PBMCs. The receptors come from a human donor with multiple sclerosis.

This clonotype was picked up one time. The rearrangement links TRBV14 to TRBJ1-1; D might be TRBD1 (5 bases). Per germline, CDR1 SGHDN and CDR2 FVKESK. There are 15 residues in the CDR3. Trimming removed 3 bases from V and 4 bases from J, with 15 bases in between. This CDR3 reads CASSHKPRGGTEAFF. Here the CDR3 DNA reads TGTGCCAGCAGCCATAAACCCCGGGGGGGCACTGAAGCTTTCTTT.

This chain joins TRBV29-1 and TRBJ2-5; D is ambiguous. The V gene lost 4 bases and the J gene lost 2 bases, with 11 bases spanning the gap. The CDR3 totals 13 residues. Germline-derived CDR1 and CDR2 are SQVTM and ANQGSEA. The CDR3 sequence is CSVATRMQETQYF. The CDR3 bases are TGCAGCGTTGCCACAAGGATGCAAGAGACCCAGTACTTC.

The CDR3 loop reads CASTLNRGNTEAFF. CDR3 DNA sequence: TGCGCCAGCACCCTGAACAGGGGTAACACTGAAGCTTTCTTT. The J gene is TRBJ1-1, the V gene TRBV5-1; 7 bases match TRBD1. CDR1 is SGHRS, CDR2 YFSETQ, per germline. This CDR3 contains 14 residues. V was pared by 6 bases and J by 2 bases, with 7 bases of the junction left unmatched.

This chain's CDR3 is CASSLTPPDTQYF. CDR3 nucleotide sequence: TGTGCCAGCAGTCTCACACCTCCAGATACGCAGTATTTT. The chain joins TRBV4-2 to TRBJ2-3, with D hard to call. The germline V gene encodes CDR1 LGHNA and CDR2 YNFKEQ. Trimming removed 6 bases from V and 4 bases from J, with 11 bases in between. The CDR3 is made up of 13 amino acids.

This sequence joins TRBV9 and TRBJ2-3; TRBD2 matches 8 bases. The germline gives CDR1 SGDLS, CDR2 YYNGEE. J gave up 4 bases and V 0 bases, and 7 bases lay outside the gene matches. The CDR3 contains 16 residues. CDR3 nucleotides: TGTGCCAGCAGCGTAGGTCCCAGCGGGAGATCAGATACGCAGTATTTT. It translates to CASSVGPSGRSDTQYF.

The V and J genes are TRBV7-2 and TRBJ2-5; 8 bases line up with TRBD2. CDR3 size: 15 residues. Losses at the gene ends were 0 bases for V and 6 bases for J; bases not matched to a gene: 6. Germline-derived CDR1 and CDR2 are SGHTA and FQGNSA. CDR3 nucleotide sequence: TGTGCCAGCAGCTTAGCCGGGGGGGCCCGGAAGACCCAGTACTTC. This codes for CASSLAGGARKTQYF.

The gene calls are TRBV29-1 and TRBJ1-1, with D perhaps matching TRBD1 (6 bases). Trimming shortened V by 4 bases and J by 3 bases, and 12 bases separated the two germline ends. Germline V gene data show CDR1 as SQVTM and CDR2 as ANQGSEA. The CDR3 spans 13 residues. This chain's CDR3 is CSVGAGEYTEAFF. In nucleotides, the CDR3 is TGCAGCGTTGGGGCAGGGGAGTACACTGAAGCTTTCTTT.

V gene TRBV20-1 combines with J gene TRBJ1-4; D is uncertain. Germline CDR1 reads DFQATT; CDR2 reads SNEGSKA (reference sequence). V was trimmed by 0 bases and J by 7 bases, leaving 12 bases between them. This CDR3 is 14 amino acids long. The CDR3 spells CSARDPGGSEKLFF. CDR3 sequence (DNA): TGCAGTGCTAGAGATCCGGGTGGGAGTGAAAAACTGTTTTTT.

The chain uses TRBV9 and TRBJ1-5; D remains ambiguous. Germline V CDR1 and CDR2: SGDLS, YYNGEE. This CDR3 has 13 amino acids. V was pared by 0 bases and J by 5 bases, with 6 bases between. The DNA for the CDR3 is TGTGCCAGCAGCGTAGGGGCGGATCAGCCCCAGCATTTT. Translation: CASSVGADQPQHF.

V is TRBV6-6 and J is TRBJ2-2; 8 bases are shared with TRBD1. The J segment lost 5 bases and the V segment lost 8 bases, leaving 1 base of the junction unmatched. CDR1 and CDR2 from the germline V gene are MNHNY and SVGAGI (reference sequence). The CDR3 spans 12 residues. CDR3 DNA: TGTGCCAGCGACAGGGGAACCGGGGAGCTGTTTTTT. This encodes CASDRGTGELFF.

Only a few counts were recorded for this clonotype. The chain joins TRBV28 to TRBJ1-1, with D perhaps matching TRBD1 (5 bases). The CDR3 consists of 13 residues. In germline, CDR1 is MDHEN, CDR2 SYDVKM. Trimming pared 1 base from V and 5 bases from J, leaving 8 bases between. CDR3 in amino acids: CASSLSRGTEAFF. The CDR3 DNA follows: TGTGCCAGCAGTTTATCTAGGGGTACTGAAGCTTTCTTT.

The chain couples TRBV28 to TRBJ2-2; D is ambiguous. This CDR3 has 19 residues. The V end lost 2 bases, the J end lost 2 bases, and 21 bases lay between the germline ends. Germline CDR1 and CDR2: MDHEN and SYDVKM. CDR3 amino acids: CASSLGPPPWQLNTGELFF. Written as DNA, the CDR3 is TGTGCCAGCAGTTTAGGCCCTCCCCCGTGGCAGCTAAACACCGGGGAGCTGTTTTTT.

CDR3 residues: CASSDLTRNYGYTF. CDR3 in DNA: TGTGCCAGCAGCGACCTGACAAGGAACTATGGCTACACCTTC. The chain uses TRBV3-1 and TRBJ1-2, with D hard to call. The germline V gene encodes CDR1 LGHDT and CDR2 YNNKEL (reference sequence). Trimming removed 5 bases at V and 2 bases at J, with 12 bases between. The CDR3 has 14 amino acids.

This clonotype was found once. This chain uses TRBV20-1 with TRBJ2-6; TRBD1 agrees at 8 bases. The trim removed 3 bases at V and 3 bases at J, leaving 4 bases unmatched. This CDR3 contains 15 residues. The V gene's germline CDR1 is DFQATT and CDR2 SNEGSKA (reference sequence). CDR3 amino acids: CSASPGGIGANVLTF. CDR3 DNA: TGCAGTGCTAGTCCAGGGGGCATTGGGGCCAACGTCCTGACTTTC.

The chain links TRBV29-1 to TRBJ2-5; tentative D call: TRBD2 (6 bases). Per germline, CDR1 SQVTM and CDR2 ANQGSEA. V lost 5 bases and J 1 base, leaving 11 bases between the germline ends. This CDR3 is built from 13 residues. DNA of the CDR3: TGCAGCGTTTGCAGGAGGGCCCAAGAGACCCAGTACTTC. It encodes CSVCRRAQETQYF.

This clonotype was detected only once. The chain recombines TRBV30 with TRBJ2-5, with no clear D. V lost 0 bases and J 5 bases, leaving 13 bases between the germline ends. The CDR3 spans 14 residues. CDR1 and CDR2 (germline): GTSNPN, SVGIG (reference sequence). The CDR3 DNA sequence: TGTGCCTGGAGTGTCGTTGGGATTTACGAGACCCAGTACTTC. Residues: CAWSVVGIYETQYF.

The rearrangement joins TRBV6-5 to TRBJ1-1; the D gene is possibly TRBD1 (5 bases). Trimming cost V 1 base and J 2 bases, with 17 bases left between them. CDR3 length: 17 amino acids. The germline CDR1 and CDR2 sequences are MNHEY and SVGAGI. The chain's CDR3 is CASSYLITGAPNTEAFF. The CDR3, as DNA: TGTGCCAGCAGTTACTTAATAACCGGGGCCCCTAACACTGAAGCTTTCTTT.

The V call is TRBV12-3 or TRBV12-4, the J call TRBJ2-4, with D possibly matching TRBD2 (6 bases). V dropped 6 bases and J dropped 9 bases, with 15 bases sitting between them. The CDR3 sequence is 13 residues long. CDR3 protein: CASSPLFGGIQYF. The CDR3 nucleotides read TGTGCCAGCAGCCCCCTTTTCGGGGGCATTCAGTACTTC.

The chain joins TRBV14 to TRBJ2-2, with D unresolved. CDR1 and CDR2 from the germline V gene are SGHDN and FVKESK. The length of the CDR3 is 13 residues. Deletions cut 1 base from V and 6 bases from J, with 6 bases between. The CDR3 DNA is TGTGCCAGCAGCCAAGCCATAGCCGGGGAGCTGTTTTTT. This encodes CASSQAIAGELFF.